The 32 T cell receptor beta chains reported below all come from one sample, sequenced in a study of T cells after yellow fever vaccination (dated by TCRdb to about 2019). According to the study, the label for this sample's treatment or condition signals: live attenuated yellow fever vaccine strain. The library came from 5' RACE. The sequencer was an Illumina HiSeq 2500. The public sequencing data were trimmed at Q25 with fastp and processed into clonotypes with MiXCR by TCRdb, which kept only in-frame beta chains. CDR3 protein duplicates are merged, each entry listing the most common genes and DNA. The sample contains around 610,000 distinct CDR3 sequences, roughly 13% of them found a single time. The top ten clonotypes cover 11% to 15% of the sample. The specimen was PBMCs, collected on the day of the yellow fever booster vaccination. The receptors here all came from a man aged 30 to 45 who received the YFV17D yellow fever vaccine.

As DNA, the CDR3 is TGCAGTGCTAGATCCCGGACTAGCGGGAGCATCGGGGAGCTGTTTTTT. It is translated as CSARSRTSGSIGELFF. The genes are TRBV20-1 and TRBJ2-2; TRBD2 aligns across 13 bases. Germline CDR1 is DFQATT and CDR2 is SNEGSKA (reference sequence). Trimming cost V 2 bases and J 7 bases; bases outside gene matches: 7. The CDR3 length is 16 residues.

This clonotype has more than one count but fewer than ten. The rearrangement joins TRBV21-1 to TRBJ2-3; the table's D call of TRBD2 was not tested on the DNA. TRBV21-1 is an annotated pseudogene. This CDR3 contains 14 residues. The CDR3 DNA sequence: TGTGCCAGCAGAGCGGAGAATAGCACAGATACGCAGTATTTT. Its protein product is CASRAENSTDTQYF.

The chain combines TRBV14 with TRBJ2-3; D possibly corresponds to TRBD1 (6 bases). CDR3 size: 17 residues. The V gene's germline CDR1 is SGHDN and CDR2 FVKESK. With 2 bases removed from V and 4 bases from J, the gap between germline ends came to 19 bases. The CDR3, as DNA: TGTGCCAGCAGCCAAAAAGGACAGTCTCTCGTGCCAGATACGCAGTATTTT. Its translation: CASSQKGQSLVPDTQYF. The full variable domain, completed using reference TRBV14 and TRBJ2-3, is EAGVTQFPSHSVIEKGQTVTLRCDPISGHDNLYWYRRVMGKEIKFLLHFVKESKQDESGMPNNRFLAERTGGTYSTLKVQPAELEDSGVYFCASSQKGQSLVPDTQYFGPGTRLTVL.

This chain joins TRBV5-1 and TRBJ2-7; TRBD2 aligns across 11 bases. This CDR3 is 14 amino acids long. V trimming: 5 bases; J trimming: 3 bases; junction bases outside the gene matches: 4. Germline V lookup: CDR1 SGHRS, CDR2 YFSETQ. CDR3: CASRMTSGNYEQYF. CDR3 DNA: TGCGCCAGCAGAATGACTAGCGGGAACTACGAGCAGTACTTC.

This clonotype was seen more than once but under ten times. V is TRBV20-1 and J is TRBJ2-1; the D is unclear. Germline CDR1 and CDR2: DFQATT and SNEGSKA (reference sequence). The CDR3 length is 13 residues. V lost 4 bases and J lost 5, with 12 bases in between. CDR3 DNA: TGCAGTGCTAAATCACCGCAGGACAATGAGCAGTTCTTC. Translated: CSAKSPQDNEQFF.

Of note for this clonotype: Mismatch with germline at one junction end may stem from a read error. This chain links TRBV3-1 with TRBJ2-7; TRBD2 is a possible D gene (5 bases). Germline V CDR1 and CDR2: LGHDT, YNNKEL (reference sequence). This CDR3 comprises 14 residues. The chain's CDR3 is CASGQAALAYEQYF. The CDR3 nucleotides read TGTGCCAGCGGCCAAGCGGCTCTAGCCTACGAGCAGTACTTC.

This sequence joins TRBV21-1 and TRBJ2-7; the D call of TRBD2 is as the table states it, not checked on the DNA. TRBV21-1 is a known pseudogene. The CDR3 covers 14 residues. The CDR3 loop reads CASSIRTSIYEQYF. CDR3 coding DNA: TGTGCCAGCAGCATTCGGACTAGCATCTACGAGCAGTACTTC.

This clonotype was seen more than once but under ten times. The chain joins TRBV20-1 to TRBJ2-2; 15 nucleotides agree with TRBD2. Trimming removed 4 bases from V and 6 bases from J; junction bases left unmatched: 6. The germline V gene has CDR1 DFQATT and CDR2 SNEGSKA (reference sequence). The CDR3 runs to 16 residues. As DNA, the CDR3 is TGCAGTGCTACCGGGACTAGCGGGAGGTATGCCGGGGAGCTGTTTTTT. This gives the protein CSATGTSGRYAGELFF.

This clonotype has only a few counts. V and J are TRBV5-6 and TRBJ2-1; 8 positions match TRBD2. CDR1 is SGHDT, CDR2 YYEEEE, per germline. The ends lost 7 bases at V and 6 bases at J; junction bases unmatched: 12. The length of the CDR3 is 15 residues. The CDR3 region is CASGPGGAPGNEQFF. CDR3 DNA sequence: TGTGCCAGCGGTCCCGGGGGGGCGCCTGGCAATGAGCAGTTCTTC. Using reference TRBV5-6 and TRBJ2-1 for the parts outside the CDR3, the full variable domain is DAGVTQSPTHLIKTRGQQVTLRCSPKSGHDTVSWYQQALGQGPQFIFQYYEEEERQRGNFPDRFSGHQFPNYSSELNVNALLLGDSALYLCASGPGGAPGNEQFFGPGTRLTVL.

Here the CDR3 DNA reads TGTGCCAGCAGTTCTGACAGGTTCAATCAGCCCCAGCATTTT. Protein: CASSSDRFNQPQHF. The chain couples TRBV7-9 to TRBJ1-5, with D possibly being TRBD1 (6 bases). CDR3 size: 14 residues. V lost 6 bases to trimming and J lost 3 bases, with 12 bases between them. In germline, CDR1 is SEHNR, CDR2 FQNEAQ (reference sequence).

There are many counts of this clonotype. The CDR3 loop is CASTAGASPSYEQYF. For the CDR3, the DNA is TGTGCCAGCACCGCTGGGGCTAGCCCAAGCTACGAGCAGTACTTC. This chain connects TRBV12-3 or TRBV12-4 to TRBJ2-7, with D perhaps matching TRBD1 or TRBD2 (5 bases each). V dropped 7 bases and J dropped 3 bases, with 19 bases sitting between them. The CDR3 loop spans 15 amino acids.

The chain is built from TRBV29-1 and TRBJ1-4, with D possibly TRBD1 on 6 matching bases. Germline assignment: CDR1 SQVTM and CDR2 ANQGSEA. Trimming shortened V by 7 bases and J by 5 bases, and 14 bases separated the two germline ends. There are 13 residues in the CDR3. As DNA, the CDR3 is TGCAGCGCATCACAGGGTCCGAATGAAAAACTGTTTTTT. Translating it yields CSASQGPNEKLFF. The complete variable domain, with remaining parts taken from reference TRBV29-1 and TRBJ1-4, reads SAVISQKPSRDICQRGTSLTIQCQVDSQVTMMFWYRQQPGQSLTLIATANQGSEATYESGFVIDKFPISRPNLTFSTLTVSNMSPEDSSIYLCSASQGPNEKLFFGSGTQLSVL.

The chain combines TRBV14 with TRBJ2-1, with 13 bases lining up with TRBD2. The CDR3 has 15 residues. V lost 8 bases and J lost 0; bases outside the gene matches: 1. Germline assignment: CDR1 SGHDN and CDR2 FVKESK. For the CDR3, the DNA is TGTGCCAGCGGGACTAGCGGGGACTCCTACAATGAGCAGTTCTTC. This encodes CASGTSGDSYNEQFF. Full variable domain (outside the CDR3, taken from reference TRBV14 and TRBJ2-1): EAGVTQFPSHSVIEKGQTVTLRCDPISGHDNLYWYRRVMGKEIKFLLHFVKESKQDESGMPNNRFLAERTGGTYSTLKVQPAELEDSGVYFCASGTSGDSYNEQFFGPGTRLTVL.

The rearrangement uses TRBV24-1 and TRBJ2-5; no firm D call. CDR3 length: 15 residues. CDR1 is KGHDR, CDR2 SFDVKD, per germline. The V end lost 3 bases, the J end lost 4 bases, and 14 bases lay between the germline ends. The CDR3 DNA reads TGTGCCACCAGTGATCCCCGTGGAAACGGAGAGACCCAGTACTTC. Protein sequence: CATSDPRGNGETQYF.

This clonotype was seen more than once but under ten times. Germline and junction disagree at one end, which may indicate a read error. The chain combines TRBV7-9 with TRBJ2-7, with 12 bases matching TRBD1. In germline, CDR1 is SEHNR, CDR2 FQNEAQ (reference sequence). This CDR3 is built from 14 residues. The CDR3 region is CASSLGTGGASTLF. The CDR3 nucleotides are TGTGCCAGCAGCCTCGGGACAGGGGGCGCATCTACCCTCTTC.

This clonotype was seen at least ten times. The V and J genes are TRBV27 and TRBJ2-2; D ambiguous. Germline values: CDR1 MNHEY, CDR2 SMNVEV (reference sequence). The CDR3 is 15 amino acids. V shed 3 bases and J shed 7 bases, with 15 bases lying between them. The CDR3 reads CASSLMLGGRGELFF. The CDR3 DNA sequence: TGTGCCAGCAGTTTGATGTTGGGTGGTCGCGGGGAGCTGTTTTTT.

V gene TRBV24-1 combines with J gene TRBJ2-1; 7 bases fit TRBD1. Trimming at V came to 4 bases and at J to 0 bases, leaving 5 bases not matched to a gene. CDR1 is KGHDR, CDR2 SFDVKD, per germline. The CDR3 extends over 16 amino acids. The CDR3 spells CATSETGLASYNEQFF. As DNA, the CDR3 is TGTGCCACCAGTGAGACAGGGTTGGCCTCCTACAATGAGCAGTTCTTC.

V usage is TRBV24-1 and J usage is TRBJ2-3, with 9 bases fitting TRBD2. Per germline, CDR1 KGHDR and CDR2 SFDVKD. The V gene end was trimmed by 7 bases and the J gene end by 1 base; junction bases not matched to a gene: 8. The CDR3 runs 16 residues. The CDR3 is CATSPSGRMGTDTQYF. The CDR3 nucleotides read TGTGCCACCAGCCCCAGCGGGAGGATGGGCACAGATACGCAGTATTTT.

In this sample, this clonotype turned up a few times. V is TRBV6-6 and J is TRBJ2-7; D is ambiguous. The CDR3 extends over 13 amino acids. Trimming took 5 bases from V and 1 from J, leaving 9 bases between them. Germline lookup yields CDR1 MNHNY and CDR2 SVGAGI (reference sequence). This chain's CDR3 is CASSKLKSYEQYF. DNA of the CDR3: TGTGCCAGCAGTAAACTAAAATCCTACGAGCAGTACTTC.

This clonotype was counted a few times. CDR3 coding DNA: TGTGCCAGCAGCGCAATAGCTCGGTCTGGGGCCAACGTCCTGACTTTC. Encoded protein: CASSAIARSGANVLTF. The chain combines TRBV7-9 with TRBJ2-6; no reliable D call. This CDR3 is built from 16 residues. The V and J ends lost 5 bases and 1 base respectively, with 12 bases between them. From germline, CDR1 is SEHNR and CDR2 FQNEAQ (reference sequence).

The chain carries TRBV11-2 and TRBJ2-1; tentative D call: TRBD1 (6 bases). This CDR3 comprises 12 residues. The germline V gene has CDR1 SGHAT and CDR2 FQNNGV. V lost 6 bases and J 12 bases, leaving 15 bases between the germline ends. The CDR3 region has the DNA TGTGCCAGCAGACTAACAGGGTCGGGGCAGTTCTTC. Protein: CASRLTGSGQFF. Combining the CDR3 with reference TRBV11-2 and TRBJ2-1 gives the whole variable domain EAGVAQSPRYKIIEKRQSVAFWCNPISGHATLYWYQQILGQGPKLLIQFQNNGVVDDSQLPKDRFSAERLKGVDSTLKIQPAKLEDSAVYLCASRLTGSGQFFGPGTRLTVL.

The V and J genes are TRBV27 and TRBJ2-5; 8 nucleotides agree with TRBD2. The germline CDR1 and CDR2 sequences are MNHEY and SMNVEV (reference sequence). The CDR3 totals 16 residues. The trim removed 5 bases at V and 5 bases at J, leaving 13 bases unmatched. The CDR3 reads CASSPIPPAGGETQYF. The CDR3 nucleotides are TGTGCCAGCAGTCCTATCCCCCCGGCGGGGGGTGAGACCCAGTACTTC.

The CDR3 DNA is TGCGCCAGCAGCTCACCACGGACAGGATTGTGGGACACCGGGGAGCTGTTTTTT. Amino acids: CASSSPRTGLWDTGELFF. V usage is TRBV5-1 and J usage is TRBJ2-2, with 7 bases matching TRBD1. V shed 3 bases and J 3 bases; nucleotides not matched to a gene: 14. The CDR3 covers 18 residues. CDR1 and CDR2 (germline): SGHRS, YFSETQ.

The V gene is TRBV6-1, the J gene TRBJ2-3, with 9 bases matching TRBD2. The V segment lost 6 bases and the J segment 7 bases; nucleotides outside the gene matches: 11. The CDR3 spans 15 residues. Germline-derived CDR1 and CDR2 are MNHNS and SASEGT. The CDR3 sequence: CASSQSGRLENTQYF. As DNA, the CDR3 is TGTGCCAGCAGCCAAAGCGGGAGGTTGGAAAATACGCAGTATTTT.

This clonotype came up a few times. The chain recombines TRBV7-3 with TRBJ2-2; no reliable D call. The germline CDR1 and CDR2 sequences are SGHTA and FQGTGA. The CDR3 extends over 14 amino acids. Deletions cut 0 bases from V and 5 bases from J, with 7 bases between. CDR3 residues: CASSLTRETGELFF. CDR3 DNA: TGTGCCAGCAGCTTAACACGAGAAACCGGGGAGCTGTTTTTT.

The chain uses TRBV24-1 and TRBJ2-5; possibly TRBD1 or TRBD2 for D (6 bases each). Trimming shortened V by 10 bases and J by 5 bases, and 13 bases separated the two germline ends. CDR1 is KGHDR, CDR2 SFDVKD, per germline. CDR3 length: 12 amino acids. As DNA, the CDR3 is TGTGCCACAAACGGGGGCGGGGAGACCCAGTACTTC. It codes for CATNGGGETQYF.

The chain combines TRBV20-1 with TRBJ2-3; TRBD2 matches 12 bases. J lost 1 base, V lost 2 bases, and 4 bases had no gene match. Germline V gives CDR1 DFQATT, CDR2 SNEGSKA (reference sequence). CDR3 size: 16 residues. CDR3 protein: CSARLAGGPRTDTQYF. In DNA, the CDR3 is TGCAGTGCTAGACTAGCGGGAGGGCCGCGCACAGATACGCAGTATTTT.

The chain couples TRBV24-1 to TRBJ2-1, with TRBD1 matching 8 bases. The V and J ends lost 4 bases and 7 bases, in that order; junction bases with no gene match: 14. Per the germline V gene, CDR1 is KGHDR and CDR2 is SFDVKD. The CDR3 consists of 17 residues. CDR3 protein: CATSDTPGRGHPNEQFF. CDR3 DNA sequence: TGTGCCACCAGTGACACCCCCGGCAGGGGGCATCCGAATGAGCAGTTCTTC.

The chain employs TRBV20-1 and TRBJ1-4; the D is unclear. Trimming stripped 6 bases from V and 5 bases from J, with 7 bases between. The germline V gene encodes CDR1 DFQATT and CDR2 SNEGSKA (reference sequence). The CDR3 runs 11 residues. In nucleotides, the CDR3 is TGCAGTGCCTCGCCGAATGAAAAACTGTTTTTT. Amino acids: CSASPNEKLFF.

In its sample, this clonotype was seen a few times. CDR3: CASSTDRPSNQPQHF. CDR3 nucleotides: TGTGCCAGCAGCACTGACAGGCCTAGCAATCAGCCCCAGCATTTT. The gene calls are TRBV6-2 or TRBV6-3 and TRBJ1-5; possibly TRBD1 for D (6 bases). Deletions cut 6 bases from V and 0 bases from J, with 12 bases between. Germline V gene sequence: CDR1 MNHEY, CDR2 SVGEGT. This CDR3 has 15 residues.

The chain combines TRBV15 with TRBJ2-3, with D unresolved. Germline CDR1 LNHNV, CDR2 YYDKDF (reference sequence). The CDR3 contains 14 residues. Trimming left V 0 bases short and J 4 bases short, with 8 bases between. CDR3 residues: CATSRDLSPDTQYF. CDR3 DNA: TGTGCCACCAGCAGAGATCTAAGCCCAGATACGCAGTATTTT.

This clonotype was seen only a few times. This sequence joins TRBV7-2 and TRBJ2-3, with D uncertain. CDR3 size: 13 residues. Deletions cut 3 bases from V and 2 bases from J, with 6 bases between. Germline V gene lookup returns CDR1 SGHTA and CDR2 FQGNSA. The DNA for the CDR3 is TGTGCCAGCAGCTTTAGCCTCACAGATACGCAGTATTTT. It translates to CASSFSLTDTQYF.